These 18 T cell receptor beta chains came from one sample sequenced in a study of T-cell reconstitution after alpha-beta-depleted transplantation in children. Preparation of the TCRbeta library used unique molecular identifiers. TCRdb reprocessed the PCR reads with MiXCR, giving one entry per CDR3 protein. Among 640,000 or so distinct CDR3 sequences, approximately 17% were seen once, and the ten largest hold approximately 1%. Here the sequenced sample was PBMCs from the stem cell graft donor, taken from the stem cell graft. The source of these receptors is a human donor who donated a stem cell graft to a child with acute myeloid leukemia.

This chain uses TRBV20-1 with TRBJ1-2, with 8 bases fitting TRBD1. After removal of 6 bases from V and 5 bases from J, the junction contained 8 bases not matched to a gene. CDR1 DFQATT and CDR2 SNEGSKA come from the germline V gene (reference sequence). The CDR3 has 13 residues. The CDR3 reads CSAPDRDEYGYTF. The CDR3 coding sequence is TGCAGTGCCCCGGACAGGGATGAATATGGCTACACCTTC.

This clonotype was recorded at least ten times. The V gene is TRBV4-2, the J gene TRBJ2-5, with 8 bases matching TRBD2. Germline CDR1 LGHNA, CDR2 YNFKEQ. This CDR3 region has 16 residues. Losses at the gene ends were 4 bases for V and 4 bases for J; bases not matched to a gene: 11. This chain's CDR3 is CASSPEEGLARETQYF. CDR3 in DNA: TGTGCCAGCAGCCCAGAGGAAGGACTAGCACGAGAGACCCAGTACTTC.

This clonotype has a count of ten or more. The V and J genes are TRBV7-3 and TRBJ2-2; TRBD1 agrees at 8 bases. The CDR3 runs 15 residues. J was trimmed by 5 bases and V by 5 bases; bases with no gene match: 7. CDR1 and CDR2 (germline): SGHTA, FQGTGA. CDR3 in DNA: TGTGCCAGCAGCCCATCCCAGGGGGCGACCGGGGAGCTGTTTTTT. Translated: CASSPSQGATGELFF.

The rearrangement links TRBV5-5 to TRBJ2-2, with D tentatively TRBD2 (5 bases). Trimming shortened V by 4 bases and J by 7 bases, and 8 bases separated the two germline ends. CDR1 SGHKS and CDR2 YYEKEE come from the germline V gene (reference sequence). The CDR3 runs 12 residues. The CDR3, as DNA: TGTGCCAGCAGCCTGGGAGACGGGGAGCTGTTTTTT. It encodes CASSLGDGELFF. Full variable domain (outside the CDR3, taken from reference TRBV5-5 and TRBJ2-2): DAGVTQSPTHLIKTRGQQVTLRCSPISGHKSVSWYQQVLGQGPQFIFQYYEKEERGRGNFPDRFSARQFPNYSSELNVNALLLGDSALYLCASSLGDGELFFGEGSRLTVL.

This clonotype was detected many times. V gene TRBV7-2 combines with J gene TRBJ2-7, with a weak D call TRBD1 (6 bases). The CDR3 spans 13 residues. The V gene lost 3 bases and the J gene lost 7 bases, with 13 bases spanning the gap. CDR1 is SGHTA, CDR2 FQGNSA, per germline. The CDR3 sequence: CASSFNRDGEQYV. The CDR3 coding sequence is TGTGCCAGCAGCTTTAACAGGGACGGGGAGCAGTACGTC.

This clonotype was seen a few times. The rearrangement joins TRBV7-9 to TRBJ1-2; D might be TRBD1 (6 bases). The CDR3 runs 15 residues. Trimming shortened V by 1 base and J by 5 bases, and 14 bases separated the two germline ends. The germline V gene encodes CDR1 SEHNR and CDR2 FQNEAQ (reference sequence). In DNA form, the CDR3 reads TGTGCCAGCAGCTTAGGCCAGGGGACGAGGTATGGCTACACCTTC. Translation gives CASSLGQGTRYGYTF.

The V call is TRBV11-2, the J call TRBJ1-5; 9 bases are a match to TRBD1. V lost 5 bases to trimming and J lost 1 base; unmatched junction nucleotides: 18. There are 20 residues in the CDR3. Germline loops: CDR1 SGHAT, CDR2 FQNNGV. CDR3 nucleotides: TGTGCCAGCAGCCTGACAGGGGGGCTAGGATTTGCGGGAAGCAATCAGCCCCAGCATTTT. This encodes CASSLTGGLGFAGSNQPQHF.

This clonotype was counted between two and nine times. V gene TRBV7-9 combines with J gene TRBJ2-3, with D hard to call. This CDR3 is 15 amino acids long. V was shortened by 1 base and J by 2 bases, with 10 bases between the two germline ends. The V gene's germline CDR1 is SEHNR and CDR2 FQNEAQ (reference sequence). The CDR3 is CASSLEAVLTDTQYF. The DNA of the CDR3 is TGTGCCAGCAGCTTAGAGGCGGTACTCACAGATACGCAGTATTTT.

The rearrangement joins TRBV5-1 to TRBJ2-5; 7 bases agree with TRBD2. This CDR3 comprises 16 residues. Germline V gene data show CDR1 as SGHRS and CDR2 as YFSETQ. Germline trimming cut 0 bases from V and 2 bases from J; bases unmatched to any gene: 7. The CDR3 protein is CASSLGGGSLQETQYF. CDR3 bases: TGCGCCAGCAGCTTGGGGGGGGGATCCCTGCAAGAGACCCAGTACTTC.

This clonotype was observed at least ten times. J is TRBJ2-1 and V is TRBV7-6; D may match TRBD1 or TRBD2 (5 bases each). Germline-derived CDR1 and CDR2 are SGHVS and FNYEAQ. The germline V and J ends were trimmed by 5 bases and 8 bases, with 13 bases remaining between them. The CDR3 is 13 amino acids. In nucleotides, the CDR3 is TGTGCCAGCAGCCCCTGGGACGGCGATGAGCAGTTCTTC. Translated: CASSPWDGDEQFF.

The chain uses TRBV7-9 and TRBJ1-2; D unclear. CDR1 and CDR2 (germline): SEHNR, FQNEAQ (reference sequence). The CDR3 sequence is 12 residues long. The germline V and J ends were trimmed by 4 bases and 8 bases, with 11 bases remaining between them. The CDR3 spells CASSSTEVGYTF. CDR3 in DNA: TGTGCCAGCAGCTCCACTGAAGTGGGCTACACCTTC.

This clonotype was seen many times. The J gene is TRBJ1-1, the V gene TRBV29-1; 9 bases fit TRBD1. J was trimmed by 11 bases and V by 5 bases; bases with no gene match: 3. CDR3 length equals 10 residues. Germline V CDR1 and CDR2: SQVTM, ANQGSEA. The DNA of the CDR3 is TGCAGCGTTCGGGACAGGGACGCTTTCTTT. Protein product: CSVRDRDAFF. Filled out from reference TRBV29-1 and TRBJ1-1, the complete variable domain reads SAVISQKPSRDICQRGTSLTIQCQVDSQVTMMFWYRQQPGQSLTLIATANQGSEATYESGFVIDKFPISRPNLTFSTLTVSNMSPEDSSIYLCSVRDRDAFFGQGTRLTVV.

This clonotype was detected only a few times. This chain joins TRBV5-5 and TRBJ1-4; D is unresolved. Looked up from germline, CDR1 is SGHKS and CDR2 is YYEKEE (reference sequence). Between the trimmed V and J ends, which lost 1 base and 0 bases, there was a span of 10 bases. CDR3 length: 16 amino acids. The CDR3 is CASSLTPYATNEKLFF. The CDR3 coding sequence is TGTGCCAGCAGCTTGACACCTTATGCAACTAATGAAAAACTGTTTTTT.

At least ten counts were recorded for this clonotype. This sequence joins TRBV20-1 and TRBJ2-3; perhaps TRBD2 as D (5 bases). The CDR3 contains 12 residues. The V and J ends lost 6 bases and 6 bases respectively, with 13 bases between them. Germline V gives CDR1 DFQATT, CDR2 SNEGSKA (reference sequence). The CDR3 loop is CSAPGVGDTQYF. The CDR3 region has the DNA TGCAGTGCGCCCGGGGTAGGGGATACGCAGTATTTT.

This clonotype was seen at least ten times. The genes are TRBV6-1 and TRBJ1-1; D is possibly TRBD1 (6 bases). CDR1 MNHNS and CDR2 SASEGT come from the germline V gene. This CDR3 region has 15 residues. Trimming took off 5 bases at V and 8 bases at J, with 21 bases between the two ends. CDR3 nucleotide sequence: TGTGCCAGCAGTCCTTCTGGACAGCGGTACCGGGAAGCTTTCTTT. Its translation: CASSPSGQRYREAFF.

The chain uses TRBV2 and TRBJ1-2; D is undetermined. In germline, CDR1 is SNHLY, CDR2 FYNNEI. Between the trimmed V and J ends, which lost 8 bases and 1 base, there was a span of 23 bases. The CDR3 is 17 amino acids. Written as DNA, the CDR3 is TGTGCCAGCGGATCCCATGGTGGGCGCGAGAATAACTATGGCTACACCTTC. Its protein product is CASGSHGGRENNYGYTF.

The chain combines TRBV5-1 with TRBJ2-3; D not resolved. From germline, CDR1 is SGHRS and CDR2 YFSETQ. The CDR3 is 15 residues long. V was shortened by 0 bases and J by 4 bases, with 12 bases between the two germline ends. The CDR3 DNA reads TGCGCCAGCAGCTTGGGGCTAGTCCCAGCAGATACGCAGTATTTT. Its protein product is CASSLGLVPADTQYF.

The rearrangement uses TRBV10-3 and TRBJ1-1, with a weak D call TRBD1 (5 bases). With 3 bases removed from V and 0 bases from J, the gap between germline ends came to 11 bases. The CDR3 sequence is 15 residues long. Germline V CDR1 and CDR2: ENHRY, SYGVKD. CDR3 sequence: CAISDLRGVNTEAFF. The CDR3 DNA is TGTGCCATCAGTGACTTGCGGGGGGTGAACACTGAAGCTTTCTTT.